What follows are 6 T cell receptor beta chains derived from one specimen sequenced in a study of Graves' ophthalmopathy and Graves' hyperthyroidism. Scientists amplified the TCR beta CDR3 regions from RNA transcripts. The library came from an HTBI-primed first-round RT-PCR and a second-round multiplex PCR. MiXCR, run by TCRdb on the multiplex PCR reads, gives a single entry per CDR3 protein. The repertoire consists of about 200,000 distinct CDR3 sequences, with approximately 29% occurring once and the leading ten covering around 9.8%. Sequencing was done on a sample of peripheral blood. These receptors originate from a man aged 45-65 years with Graves' ophthalmopathy.

This clonotype was detected ten times or more. V gene TRBV6-5 combines with J gene TRBJ2-5; no reliable D call. The CDR3 has 14 amino acids. In germline, CDR1 is MNHEY, CDR2 SVGAGI. Trimming took off 6 bases at V and 1 base at J, with 12 bases between the two ends. The CDR3 loop reads CASRIIGIQETQYF. As DNA, the CDR3 is TGTGCCAGCAGAATAATAGGAATCCAAGAGACCCAGTACTTC.

This clonotype appeared many times. The J gene is TRBJ2-7, the V gene TRBV28, with TRBD1 matching over 8 bases. This CDR3 is built from 16 residues. Trimming cost V 7 bases and J 2 bases; bases outside gene matches: 13. Per the germline V gene, CDR1 is MDHEN and CDR2 is SYDVKM. CDR3 nucleotide sequence: TGTGCCAGCACCTTTGACACATCGGACAGGGCCTACGAGCAGTACTTC. Translated: CASTFDTSDRAYEQYF.

This clonotype was recorded many times. The chain combines TRBV18 with TRBJ1-1; weak D call: TRBD1 (5 bases). This CDR3 spans 14 amino acids. V shed 5 bases and J shed 1 base, with 11 bases lying between them. Per the germline V gene, CDR1 is KGHSH and CDR2 is LQKENI. The CDR3 DNA follows: TGTGCCAGCTCAGTAGGACACCCGAACACTGAAGCTTTCTTT. Translation gives CASSVGHPNTEAFF.

V and J are TRBV12-3 or TRBV12-4 and TRBJ1-1; D not certain. The CDR3 is 14 amino acids. V lost 8 bases and J lost 1, with 14 bases in between. Written as DNA, the CDR3 is TGTGCCAGCTCCTTTGGGCCCTCGAACACTGAAGCTTTCTTT. It yields the protein CASSFGPSNTEAFF.

The chain joins TRBV6-5 to TRBJ2-2; TRBD2 matches 10 bases. Trimming took 2 bases from V and 4 from J; bases not matched to a gene: 1. CDR3 size: 15 residues. The germline V gene encodes CDR1 MNHEY and CDR2 SVGAGI. CDR3 loop: CASSYTSGTTGELFF. CDR3 nucleotides: TGTGCCAGCAGTTACACTAGCGGGACCACCGGGGAGCTGTTTTTT.

This clonotype was recorded many times. V gene TRBV6-5 combines with J gene TRBJ2-7, with 8 bases matching TRBD1. Germline V gene data show CDR1 as MNHEY and CDR2 as SVGAGI. Losses at the gene ends were 8 bases for V and 9 bases for J; bases not matched to a gene: 6. This CDR3 spans 11 amino acids. This CDR3 reads CASRQGIWQYF. CDR3 sequence (DNA): TGTGCCAGCCGACAGGGGATTTGGCAGTACTTC.